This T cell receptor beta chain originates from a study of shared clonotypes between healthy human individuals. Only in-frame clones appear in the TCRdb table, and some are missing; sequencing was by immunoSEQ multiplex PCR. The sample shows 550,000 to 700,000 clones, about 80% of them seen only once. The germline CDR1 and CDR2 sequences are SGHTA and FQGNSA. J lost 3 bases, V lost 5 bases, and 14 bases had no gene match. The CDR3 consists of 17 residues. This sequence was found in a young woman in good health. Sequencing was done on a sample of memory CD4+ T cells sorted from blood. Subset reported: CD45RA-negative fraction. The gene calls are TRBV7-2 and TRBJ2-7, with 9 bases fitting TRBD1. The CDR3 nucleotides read TGTGCCAGCAGCACCCGGTGGACAGGGGCAGGAGTCTACGAGCAGTACTTC. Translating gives CASSTRWTGAGVYEQYF.